The 26 T cell receptor beta chains reported below all come from one sample, sequenced in a study of blood T cell repertoires in COVID-19. Data came from immunoSEQ multiplex PCR; TCRdb stores just in-frame clones and leaves some out. In the table there are 380,000 or so clones, around 87% of which are singletons. The sample was PBMCs or T cells enriched from blood (not recorded which). Source of these receptors: a woman aged 25-40 years with acute COVID-19.

The V gene is TRBV30, the J gene TRBJ1-1, with a tentative D call TRBD1 (6 bases). The CDR3 loop spans 13 amino acids. V shed 5 bases and J shed 1 base, with 11 bases lying between them. Germline V gene sequence: CDR1 GTSNPN, CDR2 SVGIG (reference sequence). This CDR3 reads CAWEGGRNTEAFF. The CDR3 nucleotides are TGTGCCTGGGAGGGGGGGAGGAACACTGAAGCTTTCTTT.

This sequence joins TRBV6-2 or TRBV6-3 and TRBJ1-5; the D gene is possibly TRBD1 (6 bases). The CDR3 contains 14 residues. V was clipped by 2 bases and J by 3 bases, with 8 bases between them. Germline V CDR1 and CDR2: MNHEY, SVGEGT. The CDR3 sequence is CASSYGGNNQPQHF. In DNA, the CDR3 is TGTGCCAGCAGTTACGGGGGCAACAATCAGCCCCAGCATTTT.

The gene calls are TRBV5-4 and TRBJ1-2; D is ambiguous. Germline CDR1 SGHNT, CDR2 YYREEE (reference sequence). V was cut by 5 bases and J by 4 bases, with 12 bases left in between. CDR3 length equals 13 residues. The DNA of the CDR3 is TGTGCCAGCAGTTCCCCAGCGGGCTATGGCTACACCTTC. It encodes CASSSPAGYGYTF.

The chain joins TRBV6-2 or TRBV6-3 to TRBJ1-6, with a possible D match to TRBD1 (5 bases). The germline V gene has CDR1 MNHEY and CDR2 SVGEGT. V was clipped by 6 bases and J by 0 bases, with 18 bases between them. The CDR3 is 18 amino acids. The CDR3 loop reads CASSRTTELSSYNSPLHF. CDR3 nucleotides: TGTGCCAGCAGCCGAACGACAGAATTAAGCTCCTATAATTCACCCCTCCACTTT.

The V and J genes are TRBV5-1 and TRBJ2-1; weak D call: TRBD1 (6 bases). The V end lost 0 bases, the J end lost 2 bases, and 12 bases lay between the germline ends. CDR3 length: 16 amino acids. CDR1 is SGHRS, CDR2 YFSETQ, per germline. CDR3 residues: CASSLVPGVPYNEQFF. The CDR3 DNA reads as TGCGCCAGCAGCTTGGTCCCAGGGGTCCCCTACAATGAGCAGTTCTTC.

The genes are TRBV2 and TRBJ2-7; perhaps TRBD1 as D (6 bases). Trimming pared 1 base from V and 2 bases from J, leaving 9 bases between. CDR3 length: 14 residues. Germline V lookup: CDR1 SNHLY, CDR2 FYNNEI. CDR3 bases: TGTGCCAGCAGTGAAGGACAGGCACCCTACGAGCAGTACTTC. Encoded protein: CASSEGQAPYEQYF.

V usage is TRBV9 and J usage is TRBJ2-3; the D gene is possibly TRBD2 (6 bases). V was clipped by 4 bases and J by 4 bases, with 19 bases between them. Germline V lookup: CDR1 SGDLS, CDR2 YYNGEE. The CDR3 loop spans 16 amino acids. DNA of the CDR3: TGTGCCAGCAGCCCGTGGGGCGGGGCTGGGTCAGATACGCAGTATTTT. It yields the protein CASSPWGGAGSDTQYF.

The J gene is TRBJ2-7, the V gene TRBV19; tentative D call: TRBD2 (5 bases). Trimming took 6 bases from V and 2 from J, leaving 11 bases between them. Germline-derived CDR1 and CDR2 are LNHDA and SQIVND (reference sequence). The CDR3 sequence is 13 residues long. In DNA form, the CDR3 reads TGTGCCAGTAGACAAGCGGCGACCTACGAGCAGTACTTC. It yields the protein CASRQAATYEQYF.

The chain couples TRBV20-1 to TRBJ2-3; weak D call: TRBD2 (5 bases). V lost 4 bases to trimming and J lost 10 bases, with 12 bases between them. The germline CDR1 and CDR2 sequences are DFQATT and SNEGSKA (reference sequence). CDR3 length: 11 amino acids. The CDR3 sequence is CSAIRQEAQYF. DNA of the CDR3: TGCAGTGCTATAAGGCAGGAGGCGCAGTATTTT.

The V and J genes are TRBV7-9 and TRBJ2-3, with D possibly TRBD1 on 6 matching bases. The length of the CDR3 is 12 residues. Germline V lookup: CDR1 SEHNR, CDR2 FQNEAQ (reference sequence). Trimming pared 6 bases from V and 6 bases from J, leaving 10 bases between. The CDR3 coding sequence is TGTGCCAGCAGAGCAGGGGTGGATACGCAGTATTTT. Translation gives CASRAGVDTQYF.

This sequence joins TRBV3-1 (or the pseudogene TRBV3-2) and TRBJ2-7; perhaps TRBD2 as D (5 bases). Germline V gene lookup returns CDR1 LGHDT and CDR2 YNNKEL (reference sequence). The CDR3 runs to 16 residues. Trimming cost V 0 bases and J 7 bases, with 19 bases left between them. CDR3: CASSQERVEGYGEQYF. CDR3 nucleotide sequence: TGTGCCAGCAGCCAAGAGAGGGTTGAAGGGTACGGGGAGCAGTACTTC.

The chain joins TRBV12-5 to TRBJ1-1; a weak D match, TRBD1 (5 bases). This CDR3 contains 12 residues. The ends were cut back, 6 bases at V and 5 bases at J, with 10 bases in the middle. Per the germline V gene, CDR1 is LGHNT and CDR2 is FRNRAP. CDR3 sequence: CASGSGGTEAFF. DNA of the CDR3: TGTGCTAGTGGCTCTGGGGGGACTGAAGCTTTCTTT.

This chain connects TRBV7-8 to TRBJ1-1; D gene ambiguous. The germline V gene encodes CDR1 SGHVS and CDR2 FQNEAQ. This CDR3 is built from 15 residues. Trimming pared 5 bases from V and 4 bases from J, leaving 17 bases between. CDR3 loop: CASSPLGGGSTEAFF. CDR3 in DNA: TGTGCCAGCAGCCCGCTAGGAGGTGGGAGCACTGAAGCTTTCTTT.

The sample holds one count of this clone. CDR3 sequence (DNA): TGTGCCTCACTGGGCGAGGGCTACACCTTC. Residues: CASLGEGYTF. This chain joins TRBV30 and TRBJ1-2; D unclear. Trimming shortened V by 7 bases and J by 8 bases, and 11 bases separated the two germline ends. Looked up from germline, CDR1 is GTSNPN and CDR2 is SVGIG (reference sequence). This CDR3 comprises 10 residues. The full variable domain, with the rest looked up from reference TRBV30 and TRBJ1-2, is SQTIHQWPATLVQPVGSPLSLECTVEGTSNPNLYWYRQAAGRGLQLLFYSVGIGQISSEVPQNLSASRPQDRQFILSSKKLLLSDSGFYLCASLGEGYTFGSGTRLTVV.

This chain joins TRBV9 and TRBJ1-2; 7 bases are a match to TRBD1. CDR1 and CDR2 (germline): SGDLS, YYNGEE. The J segment lost 2 bases and the V segment lost 2 bases, leaving 6 bases of the junction unmatched. CDR3 length equals 15 residues. The CDR3 nucleotides are TGTGCCAGCAGCGTTTCGACAGGGCGCAACTATGGCTACACCTTC. Protein product: CASSVSTGRNYGYTF.

This clone has only a few counts. The chain uses TRBV5-6 and TRBJ1-1, with 12 positions matching TRBD1. CDR3 length equals 16 residues. The V segment lost 4 bases and the J segment 0 bases; nucleotides outside the gene matches: 4. Germline lookup yields CDR1 SGHDT and CDR2 YYEEEE. CDR3 coding DNA: TGTGCCAGCAGCACGGGGACAGGGGGCTTGAACACTGAAGCTTTCTTT. It translates to CASSTGTGGLNTEAFF.

The chain carries TRBV2 and TRBJ1-1, with TRBD1 as a possible D gene (6 bases). V lost 8 bases and J lost 1, with 20 bases in between. Germline CDR1 is SNHLY and CDR2 is FYNNEI. This CDR3 comprises 16 residues. In DNA, the CDR3 is TGTGCCAGCTGGACAGTCGCTAGGATGGCGAACACTGAAGCTTTCTTT. Translated, it gives CASWTVARMANTEAFF.

The CDR3 region has the DNA TGTGCTAGTGGTTTGGACAGGGGGCGAAATTCACCCCTCCACTTT. It encodes CASGLDRGRNSPLHF. The chain links TRBV12-5 to TRBJ1-6, with TRBD1 matching over 9 bases. The CDR3 spans 15 residues. Germline CDR1 reads LGHNT; CDR2 reads FRNRAP. J gave up 7 bases and V 1 base, and 2 bases lay outside the gene matches.

The rearrangement links TRBV6-1 to TRBJ1-2; D is unclear. This CDR3 region has 11 residues. Per germline, CDR1 MNHNS and CDR2 SASEGT. V lost 3 bases and J lost 9, with 8 bases in between. CDR3 nucleotides: TGTGCCAGCAGTGAGGAGATCAGCTACACCTTC. It encodes CASSEEISYTF.

The V gene is TRBV14, the J gene TRBJ2-1; D is unresolved. CDR3 size: 13 residues. Deletions cut 0 bases from V and 9 bases from J, with 9 bases between. Germline loops: CDR1 SGHDN, CDR2 FVKESK. The CDR3 spells CASSQDSQSEQFF. DNA for the CDR3: TGTGCCAGCAGCCAAGATTCCCAGTCTGAGCAGTTCTTC.

This clone was detected a few times. V and J are TRBV19 and TRBJ1-5, with 9 positions matching TRBD1. Per the germline V gene, CDR1 is LNHDA and CDR2 is SQIVND (reference sequence). V dropped 3 bases and J dropped 4; count of bases not matched to a gene: 1. CDR3 length: 14 amino acids. CDR3 DNA: TGTGCCAGTAGTATCGACAGGGGGAATCAGCCCCAGCATTTT. This codes for CASSIDRGNQPQHF.

The CDR3: CASSPNPRTENTEAFF. The CDR3 nucleotides are TGTGCCAGCAGCCCTAACCCGCGGACAGAGAACACTGAAGCTTTCTTT. The chain recombines TRBV7-6 with TRBJ1-1, with D possibly TRBD1 on 6 matching bases. Germline lookup yields CDR1 SGHVS and CDR2 FNYEAQ. The CDR3 covers 16 residues. V was pared by 5 bases and J by 1 base, with 17 bases between.

The rearrangement links TRBV7-2 to TRBJ2-5; 10 bases fit TRBD2. The CDR3 consists of 14 residues. Germline assignment: CDR1 SGHTA and CDR2 FQGNSA. V lost 5 bases to trimming and J lost 13 bases; unmatched junction nucleotides: 13. CDR3 sequence reads: CASSLLAGQTPGYF. CDR3 DNA: TGTGCCAGCAGCCTACTAGCGGGGCAAACCCCCGGGTACTTC. Combining the CDR3 with reference TRBV7-2 and TRBJ2-5 gives the whole variable domain GAGVSQSPSNKVTEKGKDVELRCDPISGHTALYWYRQSLGQGLEFLIYFQGNSAPDKSGLPSDRFSAERTGGSVSTLTIQRTQQEDSAVYLCASSLLAGQTPGYFGPGTRLLVL.

V usage is TRBV27 and J usage is TRBJ1-2; D gene ambiguous. Per the germline V gene, CDR1 is MNHEY and CDR2 is SMNVEV (reference sequence). This CDR3 has 16 residues. V was pared by 2 bases and J by 4 bases, with 17 bases between. CDR3 region: CASSLDSQGRSYGYTF. CDR3 nucleotides: TGTGCCAGCAGTTTAGACTCCCAAGGCCGAAGCTATGGCTACACCTTC.

This chain connects TRBV21-1 to TRBJ2-7; the table's D call of TRBD2 was not tested on the DNA. TRBV21-1 is listed as a pseudogene. The CDR3 extends over 15 amino acids. DNA for the CDR3: TGTGCCAGCAGCTCCGGGGGGAGGGGATACTACGAGCAGTACTTC. This sequence encodes CASSSGGRGYYEQYF.

The chain recombines TRBV5-1 with TRBJ2-3, with 8 positions matching TRBD2. V was pared by 0 bases and J by 6 bases, with 15 bases of the junction left unmatched. CDR1 and CDR2 (germline): SGHRS, YFSETQ. The CDR3 sequence is 18 residues long. The CDR3 DNA reads as TGCGCCAGCAGCTTGGCCCTTGGTGGCGGGGGGCGAGGGGATACGCAGTATTTT. This gives the protein CASSLALGGGGRGDTQYF.